A selection of T cell receptor beta chains follows, all from one sample in a study of T cells of healthy individuals. One entry per CDR3 protein results from TCRdb running MiXCR on the 5' RACE reads. In the table there are about 63,000 distinct CDR3 sequences, roughly 15% of which are singletons. These receptors were obtained from a human donor in good health. The CDR3 runs from the conserved cysteine through the conserved F or W. Each record gives: J gene, clone size, D gene, V gene, CDR3 protein, CDR3 DNA. The D gene is left open where the match is weak. Rows give clone size only sometimes, using once, few, many, or a class for an expanded clone.

>TRBJ1-2|NA|NA|TRBV28
CASTFVQGIYGYTF
TGTGCCAGCACCTTCGTCCAGGGTATCTATGGCTACACCTTC
>TRBJ2-2|few|TRBD1|TRBV27
CASRMIRPGQLDPGELFF
TGTGCCAGCAGGATGATCCGCCCGGGACAGTTGGACCCCGGGGAGCTGTTTTTT
>TRBJ2-5|many|TRBD1|TRBV5-1
CASTDRGGETQYF
TGCGCCAGCACAGACAGGGGCGGAGAGACCCAGTACTTC
>TRBJ1-5|few|TRBD1|TRBV12-3/TRBV12-4
CASSGQGPHQPQHF
TGTGCCAGCAGCGGACAGGGACCTCATCAGCCCCAGCATTTT
>TRBJ2-7|many|NA|TRBV3-1
CASSPRQGGLYEQYF
TGTGCCAGCAGCCCTCGGCAGGGGGGTCTCTACGAGCAGTACTTC
>TRBJ2-1|many|TRBD1|TRBV19
CASSMDRVANEQFF
TGTGCCAGTAGTATGGACAGGGTGGCAAATGAGCAGTTCTTC
>TRBJ2-4|many|TRBD1|TRBV29-1
CSGTGTGGNIQYF
TGCAGCGGTACCGGGACAGGGGGAAACATTCAGTACTTC
>TRBJ1-2|few|NA|TRBV7-9
CASSLTGPANYGYTF
TGTGCCAGCAGCTTAACAGGGCCAGCTAACTATGGCTACACCTTC
>TRBJ2-5|NA|NA|TRBV21-1
CASSKGGGRGSVAQYF
TGTGCCAGCAGCAAAGGTGGAGGGCGCGGGAGCGTGGCCCAGTACTTC
>TRBJ2-1|NA|TRBD2|TRBV20-1
CSASPGLASYNEQFF
TGCAGTGCTAGCCCAGGACTAGCGAGCTACAATGAGCAGTTCTTC
>TRBJ1-1|few|TRBD1|TRBV5-1
CASSQAPDRVNTEAFF
TGCGCCAGCAGCCAGGCCCCGGACAGGGTGAACACTGAAGCTTTCTTT
>TRBJ2-4|few|NA|TRBV20-1
CSARDPGARIGNIQYF
TGCAGTGCTAGAGATCCGGGGGCCAGGATAGGAAACATTCAGTACTTC
>TRBJ2-1|many|NA|TRBV30
CAWSESVIYNEQFF
TGTGCCTGGAGTGAGTCGGTGATATACAATGAGCAGTTCTTC
>TRBJ2-1|many|NA|TRBV4-3
CASSQMAEGYNEQFF
TGCGCCAGCAGCCAGATGGCGGAAGGATACAATGAGCAGTTCTTC
>TRBJ1-1|NA|NA|TRBV10-3
CAISPGTEAFF
TGTGCCATCAGCCCGGGGACTGAAGCTTTCTTT
>TRBJ1-2|few|NA|TRBV20-1
CSASYNYGYTF
TGCAGTGCTTCCTATAACTATGGCTACACCTTC
>TRBJ2-5|NA|TRBD1|TRBV7-3
CASSSTGVGETQYF
TGTGCCAGCAGCTCCACAGGGGTAGGAGAGACCCAGTACTTC
>TRBJ1-6|many|TRBD1|TRBV6-5
CASSYDDRGNSPLHF
TGTGCCAGCAGTTACGACGACAGGGGGAATTCACCCCTCCACTTT
>TRBJ2-1|NA|TRBD2|TRBV5-1
CASSPGLAGEAEQFF
TGCGCCAGCAGCCCTGGTTTAGCGGGAGAGGCTGAGCAGTTCTTC
>TRBJ2-5|many|NA|TRBV13
CASSCETTGKSLETQYF
TGTGCCAGCAGCTGCGAAACCACAGGGAAGAGTCTGGAGACCCAGTACTTC
>TRBJ1-6|many|TRBD1|TRBV20-1
CSARRQGGLGSPLHF
TGCAGTGCCCGACGACAGGGGGGCTTAGGGTCACCCCTCCACTTT
>TRBJ1-5|few|NA|TRBV6-5
CASSYEAHQPQHF
TGTGCCAGCAGTTACGAAGCTCATCAGCCCCAGCATTTT
>TRBJ2-3|NA|NA|TRBV5-5
CASSPAVASTDTQYF
TGTGCCAGCAGCCCGGCGGTGGCTAGCACAGATACGCAGTATTTT
>TRBJ2-1|few|NA|TRBV11-2
CASSSGLESSYNEQFF
TGTGCCAGCAGTTCTGGACTTGAGAGCTCCTACAATGAGCAGTTCTTC
>TRBJ2-7|many|NA|TRBV5-1
CASSLGPNYEQYF
TGCGCCAGCAGCCTGGGACCTAACTACGAGCAGTACTTC
>TRBJ2-1|NA|NA|TRBV7-3
CASSPVYSYNEQFF
TGTGCCAGCAGCCCGGTTTACTCCTACAATGAGCAGTTCTTC
>TRBJ2-7|few|NA|TRBV20-1
CSARDLESYEQYF
TGCAGTGCTAGAGATCTGGAATCCTACGAGCAGTACTTC
>TRBJ2-3|NA|NA|TRBV20-1
CSARDRGRGTDTQYF
TGCAGTGCTAGAGATCGGGGGAGGGGGACAGATACGCAGTATTTT
>TRBJ2-2|many|TRBD2|TRBV12-3/TRBV12-4
CASSMLAGGSITGELFF
TGTGCCAGCAGTATGCTAGCGGGAGGGAGTATAACCGGGGAGCTGTTTTTT
>TRBJ2-7|few|NA|TRBV7-6
CASSLAKAYEQYF
TGTGCCAGCAGCTTAGCGAAGGCATACGAGCAGTACTTC
>TRBJ2-1|NA|TRBD1|TRBV13
CASSPKGQGDNEQFF
TGTGCCAGCAGCCCAAAAGGACAGGGTGACAATGAGCAGTTCTTC
>TRBJ2-1|NA|NA|TRBV5-1
CASSLEGSGIQFF
TGCGCCAGCAGCTTGGAGGGGTCGGGGATACAGTTCTTC
>TRBJ2-2|many|TRBD1|TRBV4-1
CASSTAGGRTGELFF
TGCGCCAGCAGCACCGCAGGGGGTCGGACCGGGGAGCTGTTTTTT
>TRBJ2-2|many|TRBD1|TRBV6-1
CASSEGTGDTGELFF
TGTGCCAGCAGTGAAGGGACAGGGGACACCGGGGAGCTGTTTTTT
>TRBJ2-7|few|TRBD2|TRBV4-1
CASSQDHFSGRREQYF
TGCGCCAGCAGCCAAGATCATTTTAGCGGGAGACGCGAGCAGTACTTC
>TRBJ2-1|many|TRBD1|TRBV12-3/TRBV12-4
CASRGQVNEQFF
TGTGCCAGCAGGGGACAGGTAAATGAGCAGTTCTTC
>TRBJ2-7|few|TRBD1|TRBV20-1
CSATPGTAASYEQYF
TGCAGTGCTACTCCCGGGACAGCGGCCTCCTACGAGCAGTACTTC
>TRBJ1-6|few|NA|TRBV6-6
CASSFTSGRNNSPLHF
TGTGCCAGCAGCTTCACCTCAGGGAGGAATAATTCACCCCTCCACTTT
>TRBJ2-3|many|TRBD1|TRBV7-9
CASSLRGTETDTQYF
TGTGCCAGCAGCTTAAGAGGGACAGAAACAGATACGCAGTATTTT
>TRBJ2-1|NA|TRBD2|TRBV7-9
CASSSTSGDSYNEQFF
TGTGCCAGCAGCTCGACTAGCGGAGACTCCTACAATGAGCAGTTCTTC
>TRBJ1-2|many|NA|TRBV7-9
CASSFQGGYTF
TGTGCCAGCAGCTTTCAAGGTGGCTACACCTTC
>TRBJ1-2|NA|NA|TRBV30
CAWRDRRGGLAYGYTF
TGTGCCTGGAGAGATCGCCGGGGGGGCCTAGCCTATGGCTACACCTTC
>TRBJ2-3|NA|NA|TRBV6-6
CASSYSRRGTDTQYF
TGTGCCAGCAGTTACTCGCGGAGGGGCACAGATACGCAGTATTTT
>TRBJ2-3|NA|NA|TRBV6-5
CASSYSIGQKDTQYF
TGTGCCAGCAGTTACTCGATCGGACAAAAAGATACGCAGTATTTT
>TRBJ2-5|few|TRBD2|TRBV4-1
CASSQGGLAVETQYF
TGCGCCAGCAGCCAAGGCGGACTAGCAGTAGAGACCCAGTACTTC
>TRBJ2-1|many|NA|TRBV20-1
CSAPVQQGWSSYNEQFF
TGCAGTGCCCCGGTCCAACAGGGCTGGAGCTCCTACAATGAGCAGTTCTTC
>TRBJ1-1|many|NA|TRBV5-1
CASSFRGNTEAFF
TGCGCCAGCAGCTTCAGGGGCAACACTGAAGCTTTCTTT
>TRBJ2-6|NA|NA|TRBV5-4
CASSLGATGANVLTF
TGTGCCAGCAGCTTGGGAGCAACTGGGGCCAACGTCCTGACTTTC
>TRBJ2-6|few|NA|TRBV5-1
CASSPGISSGANVLTF
TGCGCCAGCAGCCCGGGGATTTCCTCTGGGGCCAACGTCCTGACTTTC
>TRBJ1-5|many|NA|TRBV12-3/TRBV12-4
CANSQGVRQPQHF
TGTGCCAACAGCCAGGGAGTAAGGCAGCCCCAGCATTTT
>TRBJ2-2|many|TRBD2|TRBV9
CASSVNPGTTNTGELFF
TGTGCCAGCAGCGTTAATCCCGGGACTACAAACACCGGGGAGCTGTTTTTT
>TRBJ2-7|NA|NA|TRBV20-1
CSARDPGRQFYDEQYF
TGCAGTGCTAGGGACCCCGGCAGACAATTCTATGACGAGCAGTACTTC
>TRBJ2-4|NA|NA|TRBV10-3
CAISESEGVAKNIQYF
TGTGCCATCAGTGAGTCGGAGGGGGTAGCCAAAAACATTCAGTACTTC
>TRBJ1-1|few|NA|TRBV5-6
CASSLPGDTEAFF
TGTGCCAGCAGCTTGCCAGGGGACACTGAAGCTTTCTTT
>TRBJ2-3|many|NA|TRBV12-5
CASGLSRRTDTQYF
TGTGCTAGTGGTTTGAGTCGCCGCACAGATACGCAGTATTTT
>TRBJ2-3|once|NA|TRBV12-3/TRBV12-4
CASSLSGDTTDTQYF
TGTGCCAGCAGTTTAAGTGGGGACACCACAGATACGCAGTATTTT
>TRBJ1-1|once|TRBD1|TRBV7-1
CASSSRDRGHNTEAFF
TGTGCCAGCAGCTCCCGGGACAGGGGCCACAACACTGAAGCTTTCTTT
>TRBJ2-4|many|NA|TRBV7-9
CASSPVSGNIQYF
TGTGCCAGCAGTCCCGTCAGCGGAAACATTCAGTACTTC
>TRBJ2-4|NA|NA|TRBV6-6
CASSYSMSKAKNIQYF
TGTGCCAGCAGTTACTCGATGTCGAAAGCCAAAAACATTCAGTACTTC